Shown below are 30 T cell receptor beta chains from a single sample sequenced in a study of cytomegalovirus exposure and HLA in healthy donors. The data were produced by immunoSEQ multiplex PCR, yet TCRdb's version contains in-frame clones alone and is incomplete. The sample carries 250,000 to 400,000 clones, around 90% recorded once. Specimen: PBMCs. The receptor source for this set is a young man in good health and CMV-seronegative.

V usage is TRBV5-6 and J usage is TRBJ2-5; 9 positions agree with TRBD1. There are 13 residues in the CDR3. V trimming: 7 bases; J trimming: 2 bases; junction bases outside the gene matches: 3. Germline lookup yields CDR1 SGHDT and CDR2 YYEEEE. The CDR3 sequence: CASAGQGQETQYF. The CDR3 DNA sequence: TGTGCCAGCGCTGGACAGGGGCAAGAGACCCAGTACTTC.

CDR3 protein: CASSSDRGISSYEQYF. CDR3 DNA sequence: TGTGCCAGCAGCTCAGACAGGGGGATTAGCTCCTACGAGCAGTACTTC. This rearrangement joins TRBV9 to TRBJ2-7, with TRBD1 matching 9 bases. Germline V gives CDR1 SGDLS, CDR2 YYNGEE. V was clipped by 4 bases and J by 0 bases; unmatched bases: 8. CDR3 length equals 16 residues.

CDR3 residues: CASSELGQPGSYGYTF. The CDR3 nucleotides read TGTGCCAGCAGTGAACTGGGCCAACCCGGAAGCTATGGCTACACCTTC. V and J are TRBV6-1 and TRBJ1-2; D unclear. The ends were cut back, 2 bases at V and 4 bases at J, with 17 bases in the middle. The germline V gene has CDR1 MNHNS and CDR2 SASEGT. The CDR3 length is 16 residues.

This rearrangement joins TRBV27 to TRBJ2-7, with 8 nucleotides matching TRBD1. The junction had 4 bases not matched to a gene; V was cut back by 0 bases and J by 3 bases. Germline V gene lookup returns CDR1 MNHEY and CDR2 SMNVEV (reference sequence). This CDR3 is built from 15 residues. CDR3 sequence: CASSLSADRVYEQYF. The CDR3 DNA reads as TGTGCCAGCAGTTTATCAGCGGACAGGGTCTACGAGCAGTACTTC.

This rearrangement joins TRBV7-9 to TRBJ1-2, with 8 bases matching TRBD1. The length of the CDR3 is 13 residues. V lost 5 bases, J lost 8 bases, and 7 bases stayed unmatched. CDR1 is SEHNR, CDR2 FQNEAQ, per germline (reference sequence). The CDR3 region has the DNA TGTGCCAGCAGCCCCCAGGGGGCTGAGGGCTACACCTTC. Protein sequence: CASSPQGAEGYTF.

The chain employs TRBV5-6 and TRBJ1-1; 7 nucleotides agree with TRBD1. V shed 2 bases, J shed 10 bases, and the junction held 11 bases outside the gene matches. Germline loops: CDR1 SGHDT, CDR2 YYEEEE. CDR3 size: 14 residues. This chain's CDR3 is CASSLGDLTGRAFF. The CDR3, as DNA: TGTGCCAGCAGCTTAGGTGATTTGACAGGGAGAGCTTTCTTT.

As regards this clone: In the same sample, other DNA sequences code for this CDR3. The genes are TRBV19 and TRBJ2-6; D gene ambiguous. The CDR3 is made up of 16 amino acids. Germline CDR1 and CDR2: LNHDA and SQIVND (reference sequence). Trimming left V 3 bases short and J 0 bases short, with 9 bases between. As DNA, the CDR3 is TGTGCCAGTAGTATTCTCGGAGCCTCTGGGGCCAACGTCCTGACTTTC. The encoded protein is CASSILGASGANVLTF.

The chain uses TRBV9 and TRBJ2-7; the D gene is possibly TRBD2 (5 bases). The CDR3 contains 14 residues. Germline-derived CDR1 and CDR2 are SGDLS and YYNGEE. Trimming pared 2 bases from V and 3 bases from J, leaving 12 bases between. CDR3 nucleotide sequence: TGTGCCAGCAGCGTCTCTAGCAGCCACTACGAGCAGTACTTC. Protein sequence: CASSVSSSHYEQYF.

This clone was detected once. CDR3 protein: CASSPLSPGRNEQFF. Written as DNA, the CDR3 is TGTGCCAGCTCACCACTTTCCCCAGGGCGAAATGAGCAGTTCTTC. V usage is TRBV18 and J usage is TRBJ2-1; D is possibly TRBD1 (5 bases). Germline CDR1 and CDR2: KGHSH and LQKENI. The CDR3 spans 15 residues. V dropped 1 base and J dropped 7 bases, with 14 bases sitting between them.

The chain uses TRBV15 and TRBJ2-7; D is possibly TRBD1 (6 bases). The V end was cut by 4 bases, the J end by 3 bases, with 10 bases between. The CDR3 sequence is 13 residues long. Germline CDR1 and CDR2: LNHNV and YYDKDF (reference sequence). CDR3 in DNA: TGTGCCACCAGCACAAACAGGGACTACGAGCAGTACTTC. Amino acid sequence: CATSTNRDYEQYF. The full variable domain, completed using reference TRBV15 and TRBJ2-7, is DAMVIQNPRYQVTQFGKPVTLSCSQTLNHNVMYWYQQKSSQAPKLLFHYYDKDFNNEADTPDNFQSRRPNTSFCFLDIRSPGLGDTAMYLCATSTNRDYEQYFGPGTRLTVT.

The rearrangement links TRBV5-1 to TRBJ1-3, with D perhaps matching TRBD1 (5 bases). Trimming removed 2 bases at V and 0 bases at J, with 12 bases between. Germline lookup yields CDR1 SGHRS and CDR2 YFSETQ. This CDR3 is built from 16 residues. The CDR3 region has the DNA TGCGCCAGCAGCTTATGGGACTCGCCCTCTGGAAACACCATATATTTT. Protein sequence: CASSLWDSPSGNTIYF.

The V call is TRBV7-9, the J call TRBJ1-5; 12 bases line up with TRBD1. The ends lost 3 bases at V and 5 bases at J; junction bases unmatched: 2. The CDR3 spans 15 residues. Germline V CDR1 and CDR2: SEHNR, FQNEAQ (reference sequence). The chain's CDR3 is CASSLGQGAYQPQHF. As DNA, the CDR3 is TGTGCCAGCAGCTTGGGACAGGGGGCTTATCAGCCCCAGCATTTT. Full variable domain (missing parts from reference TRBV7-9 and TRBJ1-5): DTGVSQNPRHKITKRGQNVTFRCDPISEHNRLYWYRQTLGQGPEFLTYFQNEAQLEKSRLLSDRFSAERPKGSFSTLEIQRTEQGDSAMYLCASSLGQGAYQPQHFGDGTRLSIL.

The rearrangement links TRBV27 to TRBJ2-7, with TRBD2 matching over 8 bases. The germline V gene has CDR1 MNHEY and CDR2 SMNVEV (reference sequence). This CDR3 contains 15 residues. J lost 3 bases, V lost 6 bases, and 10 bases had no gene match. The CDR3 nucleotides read TGTGCCAGCAGGGGAGCGGGGGAAACCTACTACGAGCAGTACTTC. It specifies CASRGAGETYYEQYF.

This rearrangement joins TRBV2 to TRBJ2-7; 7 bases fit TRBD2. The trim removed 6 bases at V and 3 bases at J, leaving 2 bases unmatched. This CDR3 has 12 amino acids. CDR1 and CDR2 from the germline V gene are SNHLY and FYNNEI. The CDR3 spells CASRGGFYEQYF. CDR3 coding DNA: TGTGCCAGCAGGGGGGGGTTCTACGAGCAGTACTTC.

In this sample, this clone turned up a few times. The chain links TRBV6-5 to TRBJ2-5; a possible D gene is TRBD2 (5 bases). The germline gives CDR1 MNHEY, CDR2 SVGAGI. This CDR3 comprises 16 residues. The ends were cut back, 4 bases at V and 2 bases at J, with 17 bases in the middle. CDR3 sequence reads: CASSSLSVGRQETQYF. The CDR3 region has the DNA TGTGCCAGCAGTTCACTTAGCGTTGGCAGGCAAGAGACCCAGTACTTC.

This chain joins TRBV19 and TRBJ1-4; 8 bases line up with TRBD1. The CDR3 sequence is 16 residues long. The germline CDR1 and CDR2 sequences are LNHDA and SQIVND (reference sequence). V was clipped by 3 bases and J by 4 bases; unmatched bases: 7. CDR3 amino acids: CASSMQTGDGNEKLFF. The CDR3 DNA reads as TGTGCCAGTAGTATGCAGACAGGGGATGGTAATGAAAAACTGTTTTTT.

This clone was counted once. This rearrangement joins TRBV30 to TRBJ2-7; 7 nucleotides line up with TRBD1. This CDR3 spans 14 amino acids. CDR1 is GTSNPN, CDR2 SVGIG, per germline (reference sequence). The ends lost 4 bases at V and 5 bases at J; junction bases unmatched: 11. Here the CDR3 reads CAWKALQGFHEQYF. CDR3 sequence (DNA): TGTGCCTGGAAGGCGTTACAGGGGTTCCACGAGCAGTACTTC.

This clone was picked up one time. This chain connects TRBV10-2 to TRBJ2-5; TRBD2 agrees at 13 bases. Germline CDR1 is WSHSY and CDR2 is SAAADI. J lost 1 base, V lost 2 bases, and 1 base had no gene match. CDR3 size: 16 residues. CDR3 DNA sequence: TGCGCCAGCAGTGAGGGGACTAGCGGGACCCAAGAGACCCAGTACTTC. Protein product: CASSEGTSGTQETQYF.

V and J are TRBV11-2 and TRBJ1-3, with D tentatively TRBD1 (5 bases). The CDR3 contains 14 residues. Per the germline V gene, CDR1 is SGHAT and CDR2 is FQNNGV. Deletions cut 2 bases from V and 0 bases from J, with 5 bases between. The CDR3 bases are TGTGCCAGCAGCTTAACAGGCTCTGGAAACACCATATATTTT. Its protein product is CASSLTGSGNTIYF.

CDR3 residues: CATSIGQGRQPQHF. The CDR3 DNA is TGTGCCACCAGCATAGGACAGGGACGGCAGCCCCAGCATTTT. The rearrangement joins TRBV15 to TRBJ1-5; 8 nucleotides line up with TRBD1. Germline V gene lookup returns CDR1 LNHNV and CDR2 YYDKDF (reference sequence). J lost 7 bases, V lost 4 bases, and 6 bases had no gene match. The CDR3 covers 14 residues.

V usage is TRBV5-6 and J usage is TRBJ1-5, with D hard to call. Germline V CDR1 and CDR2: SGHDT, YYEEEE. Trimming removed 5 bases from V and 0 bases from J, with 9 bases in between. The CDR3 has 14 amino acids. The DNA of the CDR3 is TGTGCCAGCAGATCGAGGTATAGCAATCAGCCCCAGCATTTT. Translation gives CASRSRYSNQPQHF.

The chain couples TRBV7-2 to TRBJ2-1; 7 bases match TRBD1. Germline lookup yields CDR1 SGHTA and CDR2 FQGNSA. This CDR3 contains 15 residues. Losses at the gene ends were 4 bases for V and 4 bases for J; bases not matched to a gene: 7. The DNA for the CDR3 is TGTGCCAGCAGCTCCAGACAGGGCCCTTACAATGAGCAGTTCTTC. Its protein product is CASSSRQGPYNEQFF.

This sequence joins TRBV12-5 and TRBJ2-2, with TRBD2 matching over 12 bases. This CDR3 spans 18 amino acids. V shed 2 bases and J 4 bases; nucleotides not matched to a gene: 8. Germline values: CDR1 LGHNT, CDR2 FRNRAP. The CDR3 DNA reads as TGTGCTAGTGGTTTGTTCGCAACTAGCGGGGGGACCACCGGGGAGCTGTTTTTT. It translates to CASGLFATSGGTTGELFF.

The CDR3 is CASSERTGLSMNTEAFF. CDR3 DNA sequence: TGTGCCAGCAGTGAAAGGACAGGATTATCAATGAACACTGAAGCTTTCTTT. The rearrangement links TRBV2 to TRBJ1-1; 7 bases are shared with TRBD1. CDR3 size: 17 residues. Germline CDR1 SNHLY, CDR2 FYNNEI. Germline trimming cut 2 bases from V and 0 bases from J; bases unmatched to any gene: 9. Full variable domain (missing parts from reference TRBV2 and TRBJ1-1): EPEVTQTPSHQVTQMGQEVILRCVPISNHLYFYWYRQILGQKVEFLVSFYNNEISEKSEIFDDQFSVERPDGSNFTLKIRSTKLEDSAMYFCASSERTGLSMNTEAFFGQGTRLTVV.

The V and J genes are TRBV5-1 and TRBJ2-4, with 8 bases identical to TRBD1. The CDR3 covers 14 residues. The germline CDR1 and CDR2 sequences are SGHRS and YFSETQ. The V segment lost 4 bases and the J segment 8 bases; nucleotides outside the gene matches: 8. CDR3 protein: CASSTGQGYDIQYF. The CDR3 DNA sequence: TGCGCCAGCAGCACCGGACAGGGATATGACATTCAGTACTTC. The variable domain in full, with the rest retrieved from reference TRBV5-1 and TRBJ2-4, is KAGVTQTPRYLIKTRGQQVTLSCSPISGHRSVSWYQQTPGQGLQFLFEYFSETQRNKGNFPGRFSGRQFSNSRSEMNVSTLELGDSALYLCASSTGQGYDIQYFGAGTRLSVL.

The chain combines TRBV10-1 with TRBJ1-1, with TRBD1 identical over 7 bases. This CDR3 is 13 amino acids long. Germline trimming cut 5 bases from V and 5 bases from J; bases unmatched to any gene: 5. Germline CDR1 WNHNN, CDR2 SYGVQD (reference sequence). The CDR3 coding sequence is TGCGCCAGCAGTAAAGACAGGGTAACTGAAGCTTTCTTT. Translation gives CASSKDRVTEAFF.

CDR3 in DNA: TGCGCCAGCAGCTTCTCGGGGGGCGAGCAGTACTTC. This encodes CASSFSGGEQYF. The chain couples TRBV5-1 to TRBJ2-7, with 7 bases lining up with TRBD2. CDR1 SGHRS and CDR2 YFSETQ come from the germline V gene. Unmatched junction bases numbered 2, after V lost 2 bases and J lost 6 bases. CDR3 length equals 12 residues.

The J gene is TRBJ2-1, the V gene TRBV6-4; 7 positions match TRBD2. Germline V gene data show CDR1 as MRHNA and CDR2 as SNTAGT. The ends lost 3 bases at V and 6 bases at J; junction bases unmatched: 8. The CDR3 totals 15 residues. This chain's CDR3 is CASSEASGESNEQFF. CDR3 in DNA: TGTGCCAGCAGTGAGGCGAGCGGGGAAAGCAATGAGCAGTTCTTC.

CDR3 loop: CASSLWGGNEKLFF. CDR3 nucleotide sequence: TGTGCCAGCAGCTTATGGGGGGGAAACGAAAAACTGTTTTTT. The V gene is TRBV7-8, the J gene TRBJ1-4; the D gene is possibly TRBD1 (5 bases). The ends were cut back, 2 bases at V and 8 bases at J, with 12 bases in the middle. The germline gives CDR1 SGHVS, CDR2 FQNEAQ. This CDR3 has 14 amino acids.

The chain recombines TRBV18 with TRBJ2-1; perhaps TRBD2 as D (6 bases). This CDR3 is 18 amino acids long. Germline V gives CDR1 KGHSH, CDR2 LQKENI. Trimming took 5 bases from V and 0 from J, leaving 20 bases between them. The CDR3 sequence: CASSIFGGATSSYNEQFF. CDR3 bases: TGTGCCAGCTCAATTTTCGGAGGGGCGACCAGCTCCTACAATGAGCAGTTCTTC.